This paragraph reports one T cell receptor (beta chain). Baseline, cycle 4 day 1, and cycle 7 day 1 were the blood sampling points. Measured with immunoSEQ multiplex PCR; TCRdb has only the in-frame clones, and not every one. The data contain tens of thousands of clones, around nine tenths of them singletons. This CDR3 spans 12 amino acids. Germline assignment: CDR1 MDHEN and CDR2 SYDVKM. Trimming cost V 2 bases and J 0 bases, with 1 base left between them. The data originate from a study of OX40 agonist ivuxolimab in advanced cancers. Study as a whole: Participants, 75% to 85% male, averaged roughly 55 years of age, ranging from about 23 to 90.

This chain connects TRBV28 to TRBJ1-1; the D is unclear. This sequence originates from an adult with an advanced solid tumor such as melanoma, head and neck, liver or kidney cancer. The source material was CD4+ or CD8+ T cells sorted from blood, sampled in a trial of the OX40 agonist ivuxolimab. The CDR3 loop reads CASSLMNTEAFF. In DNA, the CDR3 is TGTGCCAGCAGTTTAATGAACACTGAAGCTTTCTTT.